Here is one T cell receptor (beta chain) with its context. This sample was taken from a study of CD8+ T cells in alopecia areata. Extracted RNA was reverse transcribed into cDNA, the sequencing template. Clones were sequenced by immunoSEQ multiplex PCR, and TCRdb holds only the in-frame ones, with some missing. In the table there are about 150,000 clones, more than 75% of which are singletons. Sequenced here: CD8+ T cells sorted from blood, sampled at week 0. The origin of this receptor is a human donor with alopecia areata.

The CDR3: CASSIILAGTNEQFF. The CDR3 region has the DNA TGTGCCAGTAGTATAATACTAGCGGGAACGAATGAGCAGTTCTTC. V is TRBV19 and J is TRBJ2-1; 10 bases fit TRBD2. The germline V gene encodes CDR1 LNHDA and CDR2 SQIVND (reference sequence). The junction had 5 bases not matched to a gene; V was cut back by 2 bases and J by 7 bases. The CDR3 has 15 residues.